This TCR beta chain was identified in a study of blood T cell repertoires in COVID-19. Turning to the study itself: Both acute and convalescent COVID-19 samples were obtained from the United States, Italy and Spain.

This CDR3 is 11 amino acids long. Germline V lookup: CDR1 MNHEY, CDR2 SVGEGT. V was pared by 6 bases and J by 4 bases, with 6 bases between. In the authors' methods: Estimation of nucleated cell counts was performed using reference gene primer amplification. Some clones are missing from TCRdb's copy, which holds only in-frame ones; the method was immunoSEQ multiplex PCR. V and J calls and clone size follow that table, whereas D and trimming were derived from the DNA. The data contain around 150,000 clones, around 93% of them singletons. This rearrangement joins TRBV6-2 or TRBV6-3 to TRBJ1-2; D unresolved. Sequencing was carried out using peripheral blood. The origin of this receptor is a woman aged 50 to 65 with acute or convalescent COVID-19. The CDR3 DNA follows: TGTGCCAGCAGCGACACCTATGGCTACACCTTC. This codes for CASSDTYGYTF.